This TCR beta chain was profiled in a study of radiation and T cells in renal cell carcinoma. Study-wide results and limits: Top tumor clonotypes rose in blood 2 weeks post-radiation, then contracted.

Time point specified: baseline pretreatment blood. Treatment noted: 15 Gy SBRT to primary tumor, nephrectomy 4 weeks later. Serial blood draws occurred at baseline and 2 and 4 weeks post-SBRT. Clear cell pathology was present in this patient's renal cell carcinoma. The assay was immunoSEQ multiplex PCR, and TCRdb's table has in-frame clones only and misses some. The profile shows about 140,000 clones, around four fifths of them singletons. A word on this clone: What it recognizes is unknown.

Here the sequenced sample was blood, taken from a patient whose treatment included radiotherapy and nephrectomy. This TCR was recovered from a woman in her fifties or sixties with renal cell carcinoma.

CDR3 coding DNA: TGTGCCAGCAGCTGGGGTCTGGGGAACACTGAAGCTTTCTTT. It is translated as CASSWGLGNTEAFF. The chain carries TRBV7-9 and TRBJ1-1; D gene ambiguous. Germline V gene sequence: CDR1 SEHNR, CDR2 FQNEAQ (reference sequence). Trimming pared 4 bases from V and 1 base from J, leaving 10 bases between. There are 14 residues in the CDR3.